These 21 T cell receptor beta chains originate from one sample sequenced in a study of cytomegalovirus exposure and HLA in healthy donors. Vbeta (60) and Jbeta (13) primers were used in the PCR. Only in-frame clones appear in the TCRdb table, and some are missing; sequencing was by immunoSEQ multiplex PCR. The sample carries some 150,000 clones, 78% recorded once. The sample was PBMCs. The receptors shown here come from a man aged 40-50 years in good health and CMV-seropositive.

The rearrangement joins TRBV7-9 to TRBJ1-2; D perhaps matches TRBD1 (6 bases). Germline-derived CDR1 and CDR2 are SEHNR and FQNEAQ (reference sequence). Trimming took 5 bases from V and 7 from J, leaving 11 bases between them. The CDR3 runs 12 residues. CDR3 loop: CASSLGTSGYTF. DNA for the CDR3: TGTGCCAGCAGCCTTGGGACATCTGGCTACACCTTC.

Notes on this clone: One end of the junction does not line up with germline, which may come from a read error. The chain employs TRBV7-9 and TRBJ2-1; TRBD2 aligns across 7 bases. Germline CDR1 is SEHNR and CDR2 is FQNEAQ (reference sequence). The CDR3 is made up of 14 amino acids. Written as DNA, the CDR3 is TGTTCCAGCAGCTTCGGAGCGGGATCCAATGAGCAGTTCTTC. It yields the protein CSSSFGAGSNEQFF.

This clone was detected only once. The rearrangement uses TRBV29-1 and TRBJ2-1; D not resolved. V was cut by 5 bases and J by 8 bases, with 10 bases left in between. The germline gives CDR1 SQVTM, CDR2 ANQGSEA. The CDR3 is made up of 11 amino acids. The CDR3 spells CSVPLVYEQFF. The CDR3 DNA reads TGCAGCGTTCCTTTAGTGTATGAGCAGTTCTTC.

This sequence joins TRBV30 and TRBJ2-7, with D perhaps matching TRBD2 (5 bases). Trimming left V 2 bases short and J 3 bases short, with 11 bases between. Germline CDR1 is GTSNPN and CDR2 is SVGIG (reference sequence). This CDR3 is 13 amino acids long. The CDR3 DNA follows: TGTGCCTGGAGTCCGGGATCCCACTACGAGCAGTACTTC. Its translation: CAWSPGSHYEQYF.

This sequence joins TRBV6-6 and TRBJ2-1; no reliable D call. Germline-derived CDR1 and CDR2 are MNHNY and SVGAGI (reference sequence). The CDR3 has 13 residues. V lost 0 bases to trimming and J lost 6 bases, with 6 bases between them. The CDR3 nucleotides read TGTGCCAGCAGTTACTCTATGTTCAATGAGCAGTTCTTC. It is translated as CASSYSMFNEQFF.

The gene calls are TRBV29-1 and TRBJ2-5, with D maybe TRBD2 (5 bases). Trimming left V 6 bases short and J 2 bases short, with 13 bases between. Germline loops: CDR1 SQVTM, CDR2 ANQGSEA. This CDR3 contains 13 residues. As DNA, the CDR3 is TGCAGCGTGACCCCCCCGGGGCAAGAGACCCAGTACTTC. This codes for CSVTPPGQETQYF.

The V gene is TRBV7-2, the J gene TRBJ2-1, with D tentatively TRBD2 (6 bases). Germline CDR1 SGHTA, CDR2 FQGNSA. This CDR3 contains 17 residues. Deletions cut 0 bases from V and 2 bases from J, with 14 bases between. Here the CDR3 reads CASSLALLAITYNEQFF. The CDR3 DNA is TGTGCCAGCAGCTTAGCCCTTCTAGCGATCACCTACAATGAGCAGTTCTTC.

V and J are TRBV5-4 and TRBJ2-1; the D gene is possibly TRBD2 (5 bases). Germline lookup yields CDR1 SGHNT and CDR2 YYREEE (reference sequence). V lost 4 bases, J lost 3 bases, and 20 bases lay in between. CDR3 length: 17 residues. The CDR3 DNA follows: TGTGCCAGCAGCCCGACATTAGCGAGGAGAAACTACAATGAGCAGTTCTTC. Amino acids: CASSPTLARRNYNEQFF.

This clone is a singleton in its sample. V is TRBV9 and J is TRBJ2-2, with D tentatively TRBD1 (6 bases). The CDR3 totals 15 residues. Germline CDR1 and CDR2: SGDLS and YYNGEE. V lost 0 bases, J lost 5 bases, and 11 bases lay in between. The CDR3 reads CASSVVERGTGELFF. Written as DNA, the CDR3 is TGTGCCAGCAGCGTAGTGGAGAGGGGGACCGGGGAGCTGTTTTTT.

The chain couples TRBV6-1 to TRBJ2-1, with a weak D call TRBD1 (6 bases). V lost 8 bases and J 7 bases, leaving 21 bases between the germline ends. The CDR3 is 15 residues long. The germline CDR1 and CDR2 sequences are MNHNS and SASEGT. The CDR3 sequence is CASQRYRDIGNEQFF. DNA for the CDR3: TGTGCCAGCCAACGCTACCGGGACATCGGGAATGAGCAGTTCTTC.

The table lists this clone with a few counts. Germline is not matched at one junction end, which may reflect a read error. The V and J genes are TRBV6-6 and TRBJ1-1; D remains unclear. Germline-derived CDR1 and CDR2 are MNHNY and SVGAGI (reference sequence). The CDR3 loop spans 11 amino acids. The CDR3 sequence is CASSYSDEGIF. DNA for the CDR3: TGTGCCAGCAGTTACTCGGATGAGGGAATCTTT.

This sequence joins TRBV28 and TRBJ2-3; TRBD2 aligns across 7 bases. V trimming: 1 base; J trimming: 5 bases; junction bases outside the gene matches: 6. The germline CDR1 and CDR2 sequences are MDHEN and SYDVKM. This CDR3 comprises 15 residues. The CDR3 sequence is CASSLLAGGRDTQYF. The CDR3 region has the DNA TGTGCCAGCAGTTTATTAGCTGGCGGGAGAGATACGCAGTATTTT. The entire variable domain, with the rest obtained from reference TRBV28 and TRBJ2-3, is as follows: DVKVTQSSRYLVKRTGEKVFLECVQDMDHENMFWYRQDPGLGLRLIYFSYDVKMKEKGDIPEGYSVSREKKERFSLILESASTNQTSMYLCASSLLAGGRDTQYFGPGTRLTVL.

The chain has TRBV9 and TRBJ2-3; TRBD2 aligns across 13 bases. The J segment lost 6 bases and the V segment lost 3 bases, leaving 7 bases of the junction unmatched. The CDR3 has 16 amino acids. CDR1 is SGDLS, CDR2 YYNGEE, per germline. The CDR3 region is CASSAPLAGGEDTQYF. For the CDR3, the DNA is TGTGCCAGCAGCGCCCCACTAGCGGGGGGGGAGGATACGCAGTATTTT.

This clone came up a few times. This chain connects TRBV9 to TRBJ2-1; TRBD2 agrees at 7 bases. This CDR3 is built from 18 residues. CDR1 SGDLS and CDR2 YYNGEE come from the germline V gene. V trimming: 0 bases; J trimming: 1 base; junction bases outside the gene matches: 10. The CDR3 loop reads CASSVAAGWGGSYNEQFF. The CDR3 nucleotides are TGTGCCAGCAGCGTAGCAGCCGGTTGGGGAGGGTCCTACAATGAGCAGTTCTTC.

This rearrangement joins TRBV28 to TRBJ2-7; the D is unclear. The germline V and J ends were trimmed by 4 bases and 3 bases, with 4 bases remaining between them. Germline V gene lookup returns CDR1 MDHEN and CDR2 SYDVKM. The CDR3 totals 11 residues. The CDR3 DNA is TGTGCCAGCAGTTCCTTCTACGAGCAGTACTTC. Its translation: CASSSFYEQYF.

The V call is TRBV5-6, the J call TRBJ2-6; 7 bases fit TRBD1. CDR3 length: 18 residues. CDR1 SGHDT and CDR2 YYEEEE come from the germline V gene. Losses at the gene ends were 4 bases for V and 4 bases for J; bases not matched to a gene: 14. The CDR3 loop reads CASSRAVGGAGGANVLTF. The CDR3 bases are TGTGCCAGCAGCCGAGCGGTAGGGGGCGCGGGCGGGGCCAACGTCCTGACTTTC. Using reference TRBV5-6 and TRBJ2-6 for the parts outside the CDR3, the full variable domain is DAGVTQSPTHLIKTRGQQVTLRCSPKSGHDTVSWYQQALGQGPQFIFQYYEEEERQRGNFPDRFSGHQFPNYSSELNVNALLLGDSALYLCASSRAVGGAGGANVLTFGAGSRLTVL.

CDR3: CASSYHGGGYGYTF. The CDR3 DNA sequence: TGTGCCAGCAGCTACCACGGGGGAGGCTATGGCTACACCTTC. This rearrangement joins TRBV13 to TRBJ1-2; perhaps TRBD1 as D (5 bases). Trimming removed 4 bases at V and 4 bases at J, with 13 bases between. Germline lookup yields CDR1 PRHDT and CDR2 FYEKMQ (reference sequence). CDR3 size: 14 residues.

This chain connects TRBV9 to TRBJ2-5; D is possibly TRBD2 (5 bases). Germline CDR1 is SGDLS and CDR2 is YYNGEE. The CDR3 runs 13 residues. V was pared by 4 bases and J by 4 bases, with 11 bases between. The CDR3 nucleotides read TGTGCCAGCAGCCCGAGGACTCCAGAGACCCAGTACTTC. This codes for CASSPRTPETQYF.

This clone was detected only a few times. V gene TRBV30 combines with J gene TRBJ2-3, with 11 bases lining up with TRBD2. CDR1 GTSNPN and CDR2 SVGIG come from the germline V gene (reference sequence). V shed 7 bases, J shed 3 bases, and the junction held 6 bases outside the gene matches. There are 14 residues in the CDR3. The CDR3 region is CAYSLAGVTDTQYF. Written as DNA, the CDR3 is TGTGCCTATTCACTAGCGGGAGTAACAGATACGCAGTATTTT.

This clone appeared once. V gene TRBV2 combines with J gene TRBJ2-2; D perhaps matches TRBD2 (6 bases). The CDR3 consists of 13 residues. V dropped 9 bases and J dropped 7 bases, with 15 bases sitting between them. The germline V gene has CDR1 SNHLY and CDR2 FYNNEI. CDR3 protein: CARRTQAGGELFF. Written as DNA, the CDR3 is TGTGCCAGGAGGACCCAAGCGGGCGGGGAGCTGTTTTTT.

The chain joins TRBV9 to TRBJ2-3; 8 bases map to TRBD2. Unmatched junction bases numbered 3, after V lost 0 bases and J lost 0 bases. This CDR3 contains 16 residues. CDR1 and CDR2 (germline): SGDLS, YYNGEE. CDR3 coding DNA: TGTGCCAGCAGCGTAGGACTAGCGCGCAGCACAGATACGCAGTATTTT. Translated, it gives CASSVGLARSTDTQYF.